The subject of this entry is one TCR beta chain. The target antigen is unknown. These data originate in a study of brain T cells in children with intractable seizures. Study outcomes and limitations: Patients' HCMV serostatus was unknown; virus specificity rests on CDR3 similarity alone.

Germline lookup yields CDR1 LNHDA and CDR2 SQIVND (reference sequence). This CDR3 region has 16 residues. V lost 4 bases and J 0 bases, leaving 13 bases between the germline ends. This table comes from immunoSEQ multiplex PCR, and its TCRdb copy is limited to in-frame clones, with some not included. The sample gives some 64,000 clones, 95% to 96% of which show up once; 0.38% is in the top ten. This chain connects TRBV19 to TRBJ2-1; D not certain. Sequencing used peripheral blood, obtained at surgery. The receptor comes from a boy in the first two years of life with focal cortical dysplasia and intractable seizures. CDR3 bases: TGTGCCAGTAGTACCCGGGCCAGAAACTCCTACAATGAGCAGTTCTTC. Translation: CASSTRARNSYNEQFF.